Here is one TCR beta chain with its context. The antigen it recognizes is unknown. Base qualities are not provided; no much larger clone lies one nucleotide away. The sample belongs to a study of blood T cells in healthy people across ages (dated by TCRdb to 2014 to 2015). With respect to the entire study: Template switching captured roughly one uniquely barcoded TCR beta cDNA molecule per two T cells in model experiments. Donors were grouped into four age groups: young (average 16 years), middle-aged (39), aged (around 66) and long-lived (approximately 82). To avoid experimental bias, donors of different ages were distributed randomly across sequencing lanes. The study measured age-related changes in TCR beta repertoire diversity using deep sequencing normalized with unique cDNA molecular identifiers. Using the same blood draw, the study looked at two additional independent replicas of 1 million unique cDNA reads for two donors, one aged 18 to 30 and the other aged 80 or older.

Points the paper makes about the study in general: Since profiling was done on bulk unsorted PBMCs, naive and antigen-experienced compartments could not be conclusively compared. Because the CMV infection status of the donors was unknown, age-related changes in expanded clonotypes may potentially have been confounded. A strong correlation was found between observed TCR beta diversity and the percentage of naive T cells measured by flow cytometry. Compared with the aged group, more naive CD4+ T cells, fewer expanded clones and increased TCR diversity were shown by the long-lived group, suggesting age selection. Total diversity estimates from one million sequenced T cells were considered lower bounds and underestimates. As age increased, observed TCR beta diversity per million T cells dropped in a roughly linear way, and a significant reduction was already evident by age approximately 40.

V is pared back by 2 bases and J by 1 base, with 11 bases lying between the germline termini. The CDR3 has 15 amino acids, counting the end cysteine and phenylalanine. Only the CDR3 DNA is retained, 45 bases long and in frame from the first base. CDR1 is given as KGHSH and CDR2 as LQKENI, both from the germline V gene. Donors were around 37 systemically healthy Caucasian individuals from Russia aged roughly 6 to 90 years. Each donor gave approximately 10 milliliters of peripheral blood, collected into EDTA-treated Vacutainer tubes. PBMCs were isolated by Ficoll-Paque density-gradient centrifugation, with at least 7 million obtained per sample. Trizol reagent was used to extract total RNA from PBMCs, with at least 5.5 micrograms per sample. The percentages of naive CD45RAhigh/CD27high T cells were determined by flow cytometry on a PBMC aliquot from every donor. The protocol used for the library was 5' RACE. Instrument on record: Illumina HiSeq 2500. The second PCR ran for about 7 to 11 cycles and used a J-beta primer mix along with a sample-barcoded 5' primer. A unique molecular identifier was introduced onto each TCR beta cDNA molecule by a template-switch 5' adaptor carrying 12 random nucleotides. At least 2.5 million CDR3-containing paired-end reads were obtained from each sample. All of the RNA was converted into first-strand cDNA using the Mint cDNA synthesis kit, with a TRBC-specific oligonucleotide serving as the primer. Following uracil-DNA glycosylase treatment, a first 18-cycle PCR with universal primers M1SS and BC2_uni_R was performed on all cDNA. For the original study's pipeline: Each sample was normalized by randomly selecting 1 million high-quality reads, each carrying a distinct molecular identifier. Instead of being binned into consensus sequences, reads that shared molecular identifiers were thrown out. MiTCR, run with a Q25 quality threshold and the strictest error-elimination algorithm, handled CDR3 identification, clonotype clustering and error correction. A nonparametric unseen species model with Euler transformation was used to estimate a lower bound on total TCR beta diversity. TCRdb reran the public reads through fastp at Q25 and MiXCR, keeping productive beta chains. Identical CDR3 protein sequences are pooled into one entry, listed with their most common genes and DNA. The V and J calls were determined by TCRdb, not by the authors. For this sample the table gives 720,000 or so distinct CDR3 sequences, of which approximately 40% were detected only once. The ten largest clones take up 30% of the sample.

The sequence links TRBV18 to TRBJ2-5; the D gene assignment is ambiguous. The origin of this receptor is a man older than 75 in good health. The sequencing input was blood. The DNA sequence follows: TGTGCCAGCTCACCAAAGAGGACGATCCAAGAGACCCAGTACTTC. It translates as CASSPKRTIQETQYF.